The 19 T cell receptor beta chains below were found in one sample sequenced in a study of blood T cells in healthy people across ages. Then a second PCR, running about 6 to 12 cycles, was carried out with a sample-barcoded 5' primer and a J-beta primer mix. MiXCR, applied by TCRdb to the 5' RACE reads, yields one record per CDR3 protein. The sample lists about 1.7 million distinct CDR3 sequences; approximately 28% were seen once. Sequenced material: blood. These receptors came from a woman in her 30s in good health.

CDR3: CASSSLRGTGGNEQYF. DNA for the CDR3: TGTGCCAGCAGCTCCCTTCGTGGGACAGGGGGAAACGAGCAGTACTTC. This chain links TRBV7-2 with TRBJ2-7; 11 bases align to TRBD1. CDR3 length equals 16 residues. The ends lost 4 bases at V and 5 bases at J; junction bases unmatched: 10. Germline values: CDR1 SGHTA, CDR2 FQGNSA.

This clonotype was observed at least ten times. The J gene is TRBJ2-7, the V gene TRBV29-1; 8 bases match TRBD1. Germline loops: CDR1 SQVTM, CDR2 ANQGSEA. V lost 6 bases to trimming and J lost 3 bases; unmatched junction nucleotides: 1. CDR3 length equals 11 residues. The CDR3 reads CSVGTGYEQYF. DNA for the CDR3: TGCAGCGTGGGGACAGGCTACGAGCAGTACTTC.

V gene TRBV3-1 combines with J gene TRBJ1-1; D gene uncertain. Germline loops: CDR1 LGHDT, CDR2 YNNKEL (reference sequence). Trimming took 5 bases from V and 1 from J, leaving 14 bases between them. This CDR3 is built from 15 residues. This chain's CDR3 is CASSVPGVRNTEAFF. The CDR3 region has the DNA TGTGCCAGCAGCGTACCGGGTGTGCGGAACACTGAAGCTTTCTTT.

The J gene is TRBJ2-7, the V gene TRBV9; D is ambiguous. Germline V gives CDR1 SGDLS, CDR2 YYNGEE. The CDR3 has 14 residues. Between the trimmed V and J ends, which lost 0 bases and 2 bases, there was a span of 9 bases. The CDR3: CASSVAGFTYEQYF. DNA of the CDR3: TGTGCCAGCAGCGTAGCTGGGTTTACCTACGAGCAGTACTTC.

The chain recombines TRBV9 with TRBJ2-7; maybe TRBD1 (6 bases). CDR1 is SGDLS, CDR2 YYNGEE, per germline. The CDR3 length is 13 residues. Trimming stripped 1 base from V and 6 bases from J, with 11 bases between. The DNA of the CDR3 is TGTGCCAGCAGCGTAAGTGGGGGCTCCGAGCAGTACTTC. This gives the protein CASSVSGGSEQYF.

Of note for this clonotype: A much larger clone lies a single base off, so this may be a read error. The CDR3 is CASSFAGSFTDTQYF. The CDR3 DNA is TGCGCCAGCAGCTTTGCCGGGAGCTTCACAGATACGCAGTATTTT. This chain joins TRBV5-1 and TRBJ2-3, with D possibly being TRBD2 (6 bases). Trimming stripped 2 bases from V and 2 bases from J, with 12 bases between. From germline, CDR1 is SGHRS and CDR2 YFSETQ. CDR3 length: 15 residues.

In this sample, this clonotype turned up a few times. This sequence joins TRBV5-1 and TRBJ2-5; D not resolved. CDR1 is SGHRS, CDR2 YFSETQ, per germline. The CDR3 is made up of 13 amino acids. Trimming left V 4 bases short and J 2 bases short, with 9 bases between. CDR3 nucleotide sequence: TGCGCCAGCAGCACAGCCCAACAAGAGACCCAGTACTTC. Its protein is CASSTAQQETQYF.

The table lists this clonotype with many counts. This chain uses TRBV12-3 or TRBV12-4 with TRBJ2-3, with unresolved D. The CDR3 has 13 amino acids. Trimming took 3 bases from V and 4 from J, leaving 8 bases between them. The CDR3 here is CASSFGSADTQYF. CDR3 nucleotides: TGTGCCAGCAGTTTTGGCAGTGCAGATACGCAGTATTTT.

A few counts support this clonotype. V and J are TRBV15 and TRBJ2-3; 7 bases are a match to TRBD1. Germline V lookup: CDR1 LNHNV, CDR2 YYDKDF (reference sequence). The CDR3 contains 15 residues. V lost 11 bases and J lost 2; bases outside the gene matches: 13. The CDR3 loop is CAVIQGQHPTDTQYF. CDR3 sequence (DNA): TGTGCCGTCATACAGGGGCAGCACCCCACAGATACGCAGTATTTT.

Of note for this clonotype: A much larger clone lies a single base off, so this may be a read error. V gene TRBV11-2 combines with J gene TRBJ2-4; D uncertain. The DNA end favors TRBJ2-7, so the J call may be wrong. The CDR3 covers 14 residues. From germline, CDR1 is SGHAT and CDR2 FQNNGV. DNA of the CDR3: TGTGCCGGCAGCTCGGCATTTAGCTCCTACGAGCAGTACTTC. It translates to CAGSSAFSSYEQYF.

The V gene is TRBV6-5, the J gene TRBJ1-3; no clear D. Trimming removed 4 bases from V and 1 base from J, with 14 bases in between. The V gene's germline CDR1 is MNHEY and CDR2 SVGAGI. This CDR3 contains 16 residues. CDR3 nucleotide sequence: TGTGCCAGCAGTTTGTCTCGTTTTGGATCTGGAAACACCATATATTTT. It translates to CASSLSRFGSGNTIYF.

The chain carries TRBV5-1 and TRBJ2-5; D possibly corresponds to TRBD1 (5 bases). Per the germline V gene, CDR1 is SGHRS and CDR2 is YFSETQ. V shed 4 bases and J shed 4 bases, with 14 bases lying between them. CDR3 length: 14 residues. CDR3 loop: CASSPVTGSETQYF. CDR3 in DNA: TGCGCCAGCAGCCCCGTCACAGGTTCAGAGACCCAGTACTTC.

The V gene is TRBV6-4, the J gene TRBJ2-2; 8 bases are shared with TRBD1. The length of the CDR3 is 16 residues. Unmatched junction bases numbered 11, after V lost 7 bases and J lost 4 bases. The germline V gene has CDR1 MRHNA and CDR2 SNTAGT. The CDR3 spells CASIPQGDVFTGELFF. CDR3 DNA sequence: TGTGCCAGCATCCCACAGGGGGACGTCTTCACCGGGGAGCTGTTTTTT.

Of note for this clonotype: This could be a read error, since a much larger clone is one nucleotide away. CDR3 loop: CASGGGWGIEQYF. As DNA, the CDR3 is TGTGCCAGTGGGGGAGGATGGGGTATCGAGCAGTACTTC. The rearrangement joins TRBV28 to TRBJ2-7, with a tentative D call TRBD2 (6 bases). Trimming removed 9 bases from V and 6 bases from J, with 18 bases in between. Germline lookup yields CDR1 MDHEN and CDR2 SYDVKM. The CDR3 covers 13 residues.

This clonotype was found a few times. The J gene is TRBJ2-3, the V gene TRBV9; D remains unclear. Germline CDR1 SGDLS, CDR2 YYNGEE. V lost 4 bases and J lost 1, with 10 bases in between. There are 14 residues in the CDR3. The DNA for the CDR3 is TGTGCCAGCAGCCTGACATGGGGCACAGATACGCAGTATTTT. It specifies CASSLTWGTDTQYF.

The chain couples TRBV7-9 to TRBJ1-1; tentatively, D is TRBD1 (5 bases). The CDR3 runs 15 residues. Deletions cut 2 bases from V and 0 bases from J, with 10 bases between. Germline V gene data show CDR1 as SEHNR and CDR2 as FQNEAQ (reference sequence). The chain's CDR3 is CASSLIDRLNTEAFF. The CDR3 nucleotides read TGTGCCAGCAGCTTAATAGACAGACTGAACACTGAAGCTTTCTTT.

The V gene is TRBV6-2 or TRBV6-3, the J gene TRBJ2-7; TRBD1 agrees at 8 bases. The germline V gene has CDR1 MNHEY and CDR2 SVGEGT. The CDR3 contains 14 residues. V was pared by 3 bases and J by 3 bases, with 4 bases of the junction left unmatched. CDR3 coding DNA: TGTGCCAGCAGTTATTGGACAGGGATCTACGAGCAGTACTTC. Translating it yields CASSYWTGIYEQYF.

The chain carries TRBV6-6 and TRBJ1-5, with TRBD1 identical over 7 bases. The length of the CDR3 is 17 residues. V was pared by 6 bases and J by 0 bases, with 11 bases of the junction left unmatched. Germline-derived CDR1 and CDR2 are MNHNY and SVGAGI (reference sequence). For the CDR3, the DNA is TGTGCCAGCAGCCAGACAGGGAAAGGGTATAGCAATCAGCCCCAGCATTTT. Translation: CASSQTGKGYSNQPQHF.

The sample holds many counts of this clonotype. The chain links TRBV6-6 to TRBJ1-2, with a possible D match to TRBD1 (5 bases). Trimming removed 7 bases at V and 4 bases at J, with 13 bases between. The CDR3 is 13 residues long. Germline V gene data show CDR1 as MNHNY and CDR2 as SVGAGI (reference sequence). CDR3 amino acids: CASKMTEFYGYTF. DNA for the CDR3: TGTGCCAGCAAGATGACAGAGTTCTATGGCTACACCTTC.